Listed below are T cell receptor beta chains from one sample, sequenced in a study of metastatic and nonmetastatic thyroid tumors. TCRdb called clones again from the PCR reads with MiXCR. The data contain 20,000 to 25,000 clones, about a quarter of them singletons. The material sequenced was tumor tissue. The receptors come from a female donor with papillary thyroid cancer or a benign thyroid nodule (not recorded which). Some clones in this sample may be carry-over from other donors' samples. CDR3s include the opening cysteine and the closing phenylalanine or tryptophan. D genes are given only for firm matches. Some rows mark clone size as missing; the rest say once, few, many or name a class of expanded clone.

abundance: -; d_gene: -; j_gene: TRBJ2-2; v_gene: TRBV7-6; CDR3aa: CASSLVPNTGELFF; CDR3nt: TGTGCCAGCAGCTTAGTACCGAACACCGGTGAGCTGTTTTTT
abundance: -; d_gene: -; j_gene: TRBJ1-1; v_gene: TRBV20-1; CDR3aa: CSARPTRDGKSLVNTEAFF; CDR3nt: TGCAGTGCTAGACCGACGAGGGACGGTAAGTCCCTGGTGAACACTGAAGCTTTCTTT
abundance: once; d_gene: -; j_gene: TRBJ1-1; v_gene: TRBV15; CDR3aa: CATSSSQGNTEAFF; CDR3nt: TGTGCCACCAGCAGTTCCCAGGGAAACACTGAAGCTTTCTTT
abundance: -; d_gene: -; j_gene: TRBJ1-4; v_gene: TRBV4-1; CDR3aa: CASSQDGGWLAEKLFF; CDR3nt: TGCGCCAGCAGCCAAGATGGGGGATGGCTCGCCGAAAAACTGTTTTTT
abundance: many; d_gene: -; j_gene: TRBJ1-5; v_gene: TRBV20-1; CDR3aa: CSARDTIGAGQPQHF; CDR3nt: TGCAGTGCTAGAGATACAATAGGAGCGGGTCAGCCCCAGCATTTT
abundance: once; d_gene: -; j_gene: TRBJ1-5; v_gene: TRBV18; CDR3aa: CASSGGTGQPQHF; CDR3nt: TGTGCCAGCTCAGGGGGGACGGGACAGCCCCAGCATTTT
abundance: once; d_gene: TRBD2; j_gene: TRBJ2-5; v_gene: TRBV18; CDR3aa: CASSPPGAGQETQYF; CDR3nt: TGTGCCAGCTCACCACCGGGAGCGGGGCAAGAGACCCAGTACTTC
abundance: medium-sized; d_gene: -; j_gene: TRBJ2-1; v_gene: TRBV11-2; CDR3aa: CASSNQTGIKNEQFF; CDR3nt: TGTGCCAGCAGTAACCAAACAGGGATCAAGAATGAGCAGTTCTTC
abundance: many; d_gene: TRBD2; j_gene: TRBJ2-3; v_gene: TRBV10-3; CDR3aa: CAISEPTSAGGRGTDTQYF; CDR3nt: TGTGCCATCAGTGAACCGACTAGCGCGGGAGGGAGGGGGACAGATACGCAGTATTTT
abundance: -; d_gene: -; j_gene: TRBJ2-7; v_gene: TRBV24-1; CDR3aa: CATKEGNEQYF; CDR3nt: TGTGCCACCAAAGAAGGGAACGAGCAGTACTTC
abundance: many; d_gene: TRBD1; j_gene: TRBJ2-2; v_gene: TRBV30; CDR3aa: CAWSVGTGGTGELFF; CDR3nt: TGTGCCTGGAGTGTAGGGACAGGGGGCACCGGGGAGCTGTTTTTT
abundance: -; d_gene: -; j_gene: TRBJ2-7; v_gene: TRBV6-1; CDR3aa: CASMPRGTGSYEQYF; CDR3nt: TGTGCCAGCATGCCCCGGGGGACGGGGTCCTACGAGCAGTACTTC
abundance: medium-sized; d_gene: TRBD2; j_gene: TRBJ2-7; v_gene: TRBV10-2; CDR3aa: CASRGLAGTVQYF; CDR3nt: TGCGCCAGCAGGGGACTAGCGGGTACGGTGCAGTACTTC
abundance: -; d_gene: TRBD2; j_gene: TRBJ2-2; v_gene: TRBV20-1; CDR3aa: CIAGGSAVATGELFF; CDR3nt: TGCATTGCAGGCGGGAGTGCCGTTGCCACCGGGGAGCTGTTTTTT
abundance: few; d_gene: -; j_gene: TRBJ1-5; v_gene: TRBV6-1; CDR3aa: CASRTDRYSNQPQHF; CDR3nt: TGTGCCAGCAGGACCGACAGGTATAGCAATCAGCCCCAGCATTTT
abundance: many; d_gene: TRBD1; j_gene: TRBJ1-2; v_gene: TRBV3-1; CDR3aa: CASSQGTPTGELEYGYTF; CDR3nt: TGTGCCAGCAGCCAAGGCACACCCACAGGGGAACTAGAGTATGGCTACACCTTC
abundance: many; d_gene: -; j_gene: TRBJ2-7; v_gene: TRBV4-1; CDR3aa: CASSQGQPYEQYF; CDR3nt: TGCGCCAGCAGCCAAGGACAGCCCTACGAGCAGTACTTC
abundance: -; d_gene: -; j_gene: TRBJ1-1; v_gene: TRBV2; CDR3aa: CASSLYRATEAFF; CDR3nt: TGTGCCAGCAGTCTTTACAGGGCTACTGAAGCTTTCTTT
abundance: many; d_gene: -; j_gene: TRBJ1-6; v_gene: TRBV4-1; CDR3aa: CASSQVTGQGSNSPLHF; CDR3nt: TGCGCCAGCAGCCAAGTGACGGGTCAGGGCTCAAATTCACCCCTCCACTTT
abundance: -; d_gene: -; j_gene: TRBJ2-1; v_gene: TRBV6-5; CDR3aa: CASSYQFSSDNEQFF; CDR3nt: TGTGCCAGCAGTTACCAGTTTTCTAGCGACAATGAGCAGTTCTTC
abundance: many; d_gene: TRBD1; j_gene: TRBJ1-1; v_gene: TRBV18; CDR3aa: CASSRQGDTEAFF; CDR3nt: TGTGCCAGCTCACGACAGGGTGACACTGAAGCTTTCTTT
abundance: many; d_gene: -; j_gene: TRBJ1-1; v_gene: TRBV14; CDR3aa: CASSQGLRGQTEAFF; CDR3nt: TGTGCCAGCAGCCAAGGTCTCCGGGGTCAAACTGAAGCTTTCTTT
abundance: -; d_gene: -; j_gene: TRBJ2-2; v_gene: TRBV2; CDR3aa: CASRQSVNTGELFF; CDR3nt: TGTGCCAGCAGGCAGTCCGTGAACACCGGGGAGCTGTTTTTT
abundance: -; d_gene: TRBD2; j_gene: TRBJ2-3; v_gene: TRBV20-1; CDR3aa: CSALIAGNTDTQYF; CDR3nt: TGCAGTGCCCTTATAGCGGGAAACACAGATACGCAGTATTTT
abundance: -; d_gene: TRBD1; j_gene: TRBJ2-1; v_gene: TRBV20-1; CDR3aa: CSARDRTGWNNEQFF; CDR3nt: TGCAGTGCTAGAGATCGGACAGGGTGGAACAATGAGCAGTTCTTC
abundance: many; d_gene: -; j_gene: TRBJ1-4; v_gene: TRBV9; CDR3aa: CASILRESYVGEKLFF; CDR3nt: TGTGCCAGCATTCTACGGGAGTCCTATGTTGGAGAAAAACTGTTTTTT
abundance: few; d_gene: -; j_gene: TRBJ1-1; v_gene: TRBV6-1; CDR3aa: CASSAVRGAVTEAFF; CDR3nt: TGTGCCAGCAGTGCCGTGCGGGGGGCGGTAACTGAAGCTTTCTTT
abundance: -; d_gene: -; j_gene: TRBJ2-4; v_gene: TRBV2; CDR3aa: CASSIWEIVDIQYF; CDR3nt: TGTGCCAGCAGTATATGGGAGATTGTAGACATTCAGTACTTC
abundance: -; d_gene: -; j_gene: TRBJ2-2; v_gene: TRBV10-2; CDR3aa: CASSEPTRERTVELFF; CDR3nt: TGCGCCAGCAGTGAGCCAACCAGGGAGAGGACCGTTGAGCTGTTTTTT
abundance: many; d_gene: TRBD2; j_gene: TRBJ2-1; v_gene: TRBV7-2; CDR3aa: CASSLGGSGTPVSSYNEQFF; CDR3nt: TGTGCCAGCAGCTTAGGAGGTAGCGGGACACCCGTAAGCTCCTACAATGAGCAGTTCTTC
abundance: -; d_gene: -; j_gene: TRBJ1-2; v_gene: TRBV15; CDR3aa: CATSRDRQNGYTF; CDR3nt: TGTGCCACCAGCAGAGATCGACAGAATGGCTACACCTTC
abundance: many; d_gene: -; j_gene: TRBJ2-5; v_gene: TRBV20-1; CDR3aa: CSASDTGTKQETQYF; CDR3nt: TGCAGTGCTAGCGACACAGGGACTAAACAAGAGACCCAGTACTTC
abundance: medium-sized; d_gene: -; j_gene: TRBJ2-1; v_gene: TRBV7-2; CDR3aa: CASSLFSATSGYNEQFF; CDR3nt: TGTGCCAGCAGCTTATTCTCAGCAACAAGTGGGTACAATGAGCAGTTCTTC
abundance: -; d_gene: -; j_gene: TRBJ2-3; v_gene: TRBV5-6; CDR3aa: CASSLALSPSTDTQYF; CDR3nt: TGTGCCAGCAGCTTGGCCCTTTCCCCAAGCACAGATACGCAGTATTTT
abundance: many; d_gene: -; j_gene: TRBJ1-5; v_gene: TRBV2; CDR3aa: CASSGVGQGGNQPQHF; CDR3nt: TGTGCCAGCAGCGGAGTGGGGCAGGGAGGGAATCAGCCCCAGCATTTT
abundance: -; d_gene: TRBD1; j_gene: TRBJ2-6; v_gene: TRBV13; CDR3aa: CASSILPQGLPLSGDNVMTF; CDR3nt: TGTGCCAGCAGCATACTCCCACAGGGGCTACCTCTCTCTGGGGACAACGTCATGACTTTC
abundance: medium-sized; d_gene: -; j_gene: TRBJ2-6; v_gene: TRBV13; CDR3aa: CASSLKVHSGANVLTF; CDR3nt: TGTGCCAGCAGCTTAAAGGTTCACTCTGGGGCCAACGTCCTGACTTTC
abundance: many; d_gene: TRBD1; j_gene: TRBJ1-4; v_gene: TRBV5-4; CDR3aa: CASSYGTGNEKLFF; CDR3nt: TGTGCCAGCAGCTACGGGACAGGGAATGAAAAACTGTTTTTT
abundance: -; d_gene: TRBD1; j_gene: TRBJ2-7; v_gene: TRBV27; CDR3aa: CAIKVQGAAGYEQYF; CDR3nt: TGTGCCATCAAGGTACAGGGGGCAGCCGGCTACGAGCAGTACTTC
abundance: medium-sized; d_gene: TRBD1; j_gene: TRBJ1-2; v_gene: TRBV7-2; CDR3aa: CASSFTGGDYGYTF; CDR3nt: TGTGCCAGCAGCTTTACAGGGGGCGACTATGGCTACACCTTC
abundance: medium-sized; d_gene: -; j_gene: TRBJ1-5; v_gene: TRBV6-2/TRBV6-3; CDR3aa: CASSSGGGWSSQPQHF; CDR3nt: TGTGCCAGCAGTTCCGGGGGTGGGTGGTCCAGTCAGCCCCAGCATTTT
abundance: -; d_gene: -; j_gene: TRBJ2-7; v_gene: TRBV5-1; CDR3aa: CASSFRHVGTYEQYF; CDR3nt: TGCGCCAGCAGCTTTCGACATGTGGGAACCTACGAGCAGTACTTC
abundance: many; d_gene: TRBD1; j_gene: TRBJ2-3; v_gene: TRBV7-3; CDR3aa: CASSPGDRGRSDTQYF; CDR3nt: TGTGCCAGCAGCCCCGGGGACAGGGGGCGATCAGATACGCAGTATTTT
abundance: many; d_gene: -; j_gene: TRBJ2-7; v_gene: TRBV2; CDR3aa: CASSDPWRGDVLEQYF; CDR3nt: TGTGCCAGCAGTGATCCTTGGAGGGGCGACGTTCTGGAGCAGTACTTC
abundance: -; d_gene: TRBD2; j_gene: TRBJ2-3; v_gene: TRBV20-1; CDR3aa: CSARVPPGLAGTDTQYF; CDR3nt: TGCAGTGCTAGAGTTCCCCCGGGACTAGCGGGCACAGATACGCAGTATTTT
abundance: few; d_gene: -; j_gene: TRBJ1-5; v_gene: TRBV28; CDR3aa: CASSWAGGSEDLDQTQHF; CDR3nt: TGTGCCAGCAGTTGGGCGGGGGGGAGCGAGGACCTGGATCAGACCCAGCATTTT
abundance: medium-sized; d_gene: TRBD2; j_gene: TRBJ2-3; v_gene: TRBV28; CDR3aa: CASSSHRGLAGDTDTQYF; CDR3nt: TGTGCCAGCAGTTCACACCGCGGACTAGCGGGAGATACAGATACGCAGTATTTT
abundance: many; d_gene: -; j_gene: TRBJ1-4; v_gene: TRBV3-1; CDR3aa: CASSQGWSQARSGKLFF; CDR3nt: TGTGCCAGCAGCCAAGGATGGTCACAGGCCAGATCCGGAAAACTGTTTTTT
abundance: -; d_gene: -; j_gene: TRBJ1-2; v_gene: TRBV12-3/TRBV12-4; CDR3aa: CASRSQGHYGYTF; CDR3nt: TGTGCAAGCAGGTCCCAGGGACACTATGGCTACACCTTC
abundance: medium-sized; d_gene: -; j_gene: TRBJ2-7; v_gene: TRBV20-1; CDR3aa: CSARPSAGGAYEQYF; CDR3nt: TGCAGTGCTAGGCCATCGGCAGGAGGCGCCTACGAGCAGTACTTC
abundance: -; d_gene: -; j_gene: TRBJ2-7; v_gene: TRBV30; CDR3aa: CAWSVVNGLYEQYF; CDR3nt: TGTGCCTGGAGTGTAGTTAACGGCCTATACGAGCAGTACTTC